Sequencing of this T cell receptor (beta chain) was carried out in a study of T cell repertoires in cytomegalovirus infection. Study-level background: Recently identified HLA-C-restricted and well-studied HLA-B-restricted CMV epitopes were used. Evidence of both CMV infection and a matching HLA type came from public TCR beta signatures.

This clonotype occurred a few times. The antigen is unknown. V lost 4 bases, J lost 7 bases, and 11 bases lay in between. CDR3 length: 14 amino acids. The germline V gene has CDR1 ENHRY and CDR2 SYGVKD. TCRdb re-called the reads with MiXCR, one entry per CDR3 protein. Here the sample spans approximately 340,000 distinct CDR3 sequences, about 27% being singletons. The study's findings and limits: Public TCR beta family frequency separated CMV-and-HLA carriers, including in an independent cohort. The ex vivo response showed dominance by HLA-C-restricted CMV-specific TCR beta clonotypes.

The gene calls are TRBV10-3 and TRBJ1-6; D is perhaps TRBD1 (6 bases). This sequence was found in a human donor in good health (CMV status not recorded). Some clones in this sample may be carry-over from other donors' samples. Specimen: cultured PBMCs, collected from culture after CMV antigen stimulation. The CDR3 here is CAISVDRGNSPLHF. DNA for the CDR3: TGTGCCATCAGTGTTGATAGGGGGAATTCACCCCTCCACTTT.